These 13 T cell receptor beta chains originate from one sample sequenced in a study of shared clonotypes between healthy human individuals. The repertoire was sequenced with immunoSEQ multiplex PCR; TCRdb's copy has only in-frame clones and lacks some. Altogether just over 2,000,000 clones are present, over 85% being singletons, with the ten largest covering around 1.1%. CD45RO-negative, CCR7-selected cells formed the naive CD8 fraction, which excluded terminally differentiated effector memory CD45RA+ cells. The sample comprised naive CD8+ T cells sorted from blood. Source of these receptors: a man in his late teens or twenties in good health.

The V gene is TRBV2, the J gene TRBJ2-4; D uncertain. The germline V and J ends were trimmed by 3 bases and 8 bases, with 8 bases remaining between them. The CDR3 has 12 amino acids. The germline CDR1 and CDR2 sequences are SNHLY and FYNNEI. CDR3: CASSEDRDIQYF. CDR3 nucleotide sequence: TGTGCCAGCAGTGAGGACCGGGACATTCAGTACTTC.

The chain links TRBV5-5 to TRBJ2-1; D unclear. The ends were cut back, 6 bases at V and 5 bases at J, with 9 bases in the middle. This CDR3 contains 12 residues. Germline V gene data show CDR1 as SGHKS and CDR2 as YYEKEE (reference sequence). The CDR3 coding sequence is TGTGCCAGCACCTCCGTCCACAATGAGCAGTTCTTC. Protein sequence: CASTSVHNEQFF.

The rearrangement joins TRBV29-1 to TRBJ2-5; possible D gene TRBD1, 6 bases. Trimming shortened V by 6 bases and J by 1 base, and 24 bases separated the two germline ends. This CDR3 has 17 amino acids. CDR1 and CDR2 from the germline V gene are SQVTM and ANQGSEA. The CDR3 region has the DNA TGCAGCGTCCAGAGTGATCAGGGGCCTAAATCCCAAGAGACCCAGTACTTC. It encodes CSVQSDQGPKSQETQYF.

The chain is built from TRBV11-2 and TRBJ2-7; no reliable D call. The CDR3 sequence is 15 residues long. Germline V gene lookup returns CDR1 SGHAT and CDR2 FQNNGV. Trimming cost V 5 bases and J 0 bases, with 14 bases left between them. The CDR3 region has the DNA TGTGCCAGCAGCCCTCTCGAGGCGTTCTCCTACGAGCAGTACTTC. Translating it yields CASSPLEAFSYEQYF.

The chain recombines TRBV27 with TRBJ2-7; D is perhaps TRBD1 (7 bases). Trimming left V 6 bases short and J 5 bases short, with 14 bases between. CDR1 is MNHEY, CDR2 SMNVEV, per germline (reference sequence). The CDR3 totals 13 residues. The CDR3 is CASSLQGGHEQYF. The CDR3 DNA sequence: TGTGCCAGCAGCCTCCAGGGGGGCCACGAGCAGTACTTC.

This clone was seen a single time. The rearrangement uses TRBV5-4 and TRBJ2-7; TRBD2 is a possible D gene (7 bases). CDR1 SGHNT and CDR2 YYREEE come from the germline V gene (reference sequence). CDR3 size: 15 residues. V dropped 5 bases and J dropped 4 bases, with 19 bases sitting between them. The CDR3 here is CASSPTAGAPYEQYF. As DNA, the CDR3 is TGTGCCAGCAGTCCTACGGCGGGGGCGCCGTACGAGCAGTACTTC. Full variable domain (missing parts from reference TRBV5-4 and TRBJ2-7): ETGVTQSPTHLIKTRGQQVTLRCSSQSGHNTVSWYQQALGQGPQFIFQYYREEENGRGNFPPRFSGLQFPNYSSELNVNALELDDSALYLCASSPTAGAPYEQYFGPGTRLTVT.

The chain combines TRBV28 with TRBJ2-1; D possibly uses TRBD1 or TRBD2 (5 bases each). The CDR3 is made up of 12 amino acids. Trimming stripped 2 bases from V and 8 bases from J, with 7 bases between. The V gene's germline CDR1 is MDHEN and CDR2 SYDVKM. CDR3 sequence reads: CASSLGGHEQFF. CDR3 nucleotides: TGTGCCAGCAGTTTAGGGGGACATGAGCAGTTCTTC. The full variable domain, rest sourced from reference TRBV28 and TRBJ2-1, is DVKVTQSSRYLVKRTGEKVFLECVQDMDHENMFWYRQDPGLGLRLIYFSYDVKMKEKGDIPEGYSVSREKKERFSLILESASTNQTSMYLCASSLGGHEQFFGPGTRLTVL.

The V and J genes are TRBV7-9 and TRBJ2-5; 7 bases fit TRBD2. V was clipped by 1 base and J by 0 bases; unmatched bases: 5. CDR1 is SEHNR, CDR2 FQNEAQ, per germline (reference sequence). This CDR3 has 16 residues. This chain's CDR3 is CASSLVPAGYQETQYF. CDR3 DNA: TGTGCCAGCAGCTTAGTCCCAGCGGGATACCAAGAGACCCAGTACTTC.

This chain connects TRBV12-2 to TRBJ2-1; TRBD2 was called by the table and not checked on the DNA. TRBV12-2 represents a pseudogene. The CDR3 spans 17 residues. The CDR3: CASRFKTSGPQRNEQFF. CDR3 in DNA: TGTGCAAGTCGCTTTAAGACTAGCGGGCCCCAGAGAAATGAGCAGTTCTTC.

DNA for the CDR3: TGTGCCTGGAGTACTTCAGGGACGGGGCTGTATGGCTACACCTTC. It codes for CAWSTSGTGLYGYTF. The genes are TRBV30 and TRBJ1-2, with D possibly being TRBD1 (5 bases). CDR3 length equals 15 residues. Germline V gives CDR1 GTSNPN, CDR2 SVGIG (reference sequence). V was shortened by 2 bases and J by 5 bases, with 18 bases between the two germline ends. The whole variable domain, filled in from reference TRBV30 and TRBJ1-2, reads SQTIHQWPATLVQPVGSPLSLECTVEGTSNPNLYWYRQAAGRGLQLLFYSVGIGQISSEVPQNLSASRPQDRQFILSSKKLLLSDSGFYLCAWSTSGTGLYGYTFGSGTRLTVV.

The chain has TRBV11-1 and TRBJ2-1; D remains unclear. Looked up from germline, CDR1 is SGHAT and CDR2 is FQDESV (reference sequence). The CDR3 is 11 amino acids. Trimming pared 2 bases from V and 10 bases from J, leaving 6 bases between. The CDR3 reads CASSLSFEQFF. Here the CDR3 DNA reads TGTGCCAGCAGCTTATCATTCGAGCAGTTCTTC.

This chain uses TRBV7-9 with TRBJ2-7, with D unclear. Trimming shortened V by 0 bases and J by 0 bases, and 12 bases separated the two germline ends. Germline V CDR1 and CDR2: SEHNR, FQNEAQ (reference sequence). This CDR3 region has 16 residues. Here the CDR3 DNA reads TGTGCCAGCAGCTTAGCGGGTCGTCAGAGCTCCTACGAGCAGTACTTC. This translates into CASSLAGRQSSYEQYF.

The V gene is TRBV4-3, the J gene TRBJ2-2; D uncertain. The ends were cut back, 0 bases at V and 0 bases at J, with 17 bases in the middle. CDR1 is LGHNA and CDR2 is YSLEER in the germline V gene. CDR3 length equals 19 residues. The CDR3 region is CASSQDLNGPNANTGELFF. The CDR3 DNA sequence: TGCGCCAGCAGCCAAGATCTCAACGGGCCTAACGCGAACACCGGGGAGCTGTTTTTT.